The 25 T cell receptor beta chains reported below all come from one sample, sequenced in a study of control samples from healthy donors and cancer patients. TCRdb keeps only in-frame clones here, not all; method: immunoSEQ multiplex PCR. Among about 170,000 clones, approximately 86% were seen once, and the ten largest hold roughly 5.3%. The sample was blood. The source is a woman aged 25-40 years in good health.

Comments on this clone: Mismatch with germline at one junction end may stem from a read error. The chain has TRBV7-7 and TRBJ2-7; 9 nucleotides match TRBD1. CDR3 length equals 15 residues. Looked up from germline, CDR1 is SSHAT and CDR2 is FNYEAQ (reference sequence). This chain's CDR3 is CASSPLPGQGYEQYF. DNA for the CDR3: TGTGCTAGCAGCCCGTTACCGGGACAGGGCTACGAGCAGTACTTC. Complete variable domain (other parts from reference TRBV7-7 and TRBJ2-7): GAGVSQSPRYKVTKRGQDVTLRCDPISSHATLYWYQQALGQGPEFLTYFNYEAQPDKSGLPSDRFSAERPEGSISTLTIQRTEQRDSAMYRCASSPLPGQGYEQYFGPGTRLTVT.

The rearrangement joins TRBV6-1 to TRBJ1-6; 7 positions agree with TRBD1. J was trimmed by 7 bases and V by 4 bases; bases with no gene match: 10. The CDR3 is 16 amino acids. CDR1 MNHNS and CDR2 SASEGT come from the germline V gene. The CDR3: CASSVGTAPLNSPLHF. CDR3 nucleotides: TGTGCCAGCAGTGTGGGGACAGCTCCCCTCAATTCACCCCTCCACTTT.

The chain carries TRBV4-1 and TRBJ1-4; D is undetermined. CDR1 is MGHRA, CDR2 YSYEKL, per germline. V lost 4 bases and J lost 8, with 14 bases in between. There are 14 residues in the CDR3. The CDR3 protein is CASSPRTVLEKLFF. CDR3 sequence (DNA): TGCGCCAGCAGCCCTCGGACGGTGCTAGAAAAACTGTTTTTT.

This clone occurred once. The CDR3 nucleotides read TGTGCCAGCAGCGTAGGCACCTACGAGCAGTACGTC. Translated, it gives CASSVGTYEQYV. The genes are TRBV7-2 and TRBJ2-7, with no clear D. The length of the CDR3 is 12 residues. The germline CDR1 and CDR2 sequences are SGHTA and FQGNSA. Trimming removed 5 bases at V and 2 bases at J, with 7 bases between.

Here the CDR3 reads CASSSGQVYGNTIYF. The CDR3 nucleotides are TGTGCCAGCAGTTCGGGACAGGTATATGGAAACACCATATATTTT. The chain combines TRBV6-5 with TRBJ1-3; the match to TRBD1 covers 8 bases. Germline V gene sequence: CDR1 MNHEY, CDR2 SVGAGI. This CDR3 has 15 amino acids. V shed 4 bases and J 3 bases; nucleotides not matched to a gene: 5.

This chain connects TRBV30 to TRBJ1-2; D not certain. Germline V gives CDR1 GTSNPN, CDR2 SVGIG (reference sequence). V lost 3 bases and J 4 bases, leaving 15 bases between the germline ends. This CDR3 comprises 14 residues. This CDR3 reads CAWRLIAEGYGYTF. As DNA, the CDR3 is TGTGCCTGGAGGCTGATTGCAGAGGGCTATGGCTACACCTTC.

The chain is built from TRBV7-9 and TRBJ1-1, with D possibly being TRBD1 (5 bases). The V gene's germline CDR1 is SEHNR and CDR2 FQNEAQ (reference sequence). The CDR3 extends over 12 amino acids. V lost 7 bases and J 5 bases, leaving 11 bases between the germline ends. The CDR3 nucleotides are TGTGCCAGCAACTCCCGACAGACTGAAGCTTTCTTT. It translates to CASNSRQTEAFF.

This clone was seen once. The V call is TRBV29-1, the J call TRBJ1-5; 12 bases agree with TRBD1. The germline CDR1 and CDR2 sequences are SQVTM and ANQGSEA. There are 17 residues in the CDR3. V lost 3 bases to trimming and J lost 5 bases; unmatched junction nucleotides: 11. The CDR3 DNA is TGCAGCGTTGAGGGGACAGGGGGCGGAGTAGTCTATCAGCCCCAGCATTTT. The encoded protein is CSVEGTGGGVVYQPQHF.

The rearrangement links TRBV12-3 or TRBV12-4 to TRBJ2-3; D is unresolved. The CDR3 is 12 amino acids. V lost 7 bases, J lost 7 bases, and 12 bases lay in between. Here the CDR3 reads CASTSASNTQYF. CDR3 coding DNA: TGTGCCAGCACGAGCGCTTCGAATACGCAGTATTTT.

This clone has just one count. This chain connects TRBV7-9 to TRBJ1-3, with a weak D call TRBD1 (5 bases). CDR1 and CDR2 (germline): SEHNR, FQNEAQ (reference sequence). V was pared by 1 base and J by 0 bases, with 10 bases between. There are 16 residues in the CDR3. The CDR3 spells CASSLVDKTSGNTIYF. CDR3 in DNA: TGTGCCAGCAGCTTAGTGGACAAGACCTCTGGAAACACCATATATTTT.

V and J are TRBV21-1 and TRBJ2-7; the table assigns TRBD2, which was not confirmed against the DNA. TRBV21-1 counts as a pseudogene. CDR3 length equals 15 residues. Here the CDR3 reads CASSQILAGDDEQYF. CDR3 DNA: TGTGCCAGCAGCCAAATACTAGCGGGAGACGACGAGCAGTACTTC.

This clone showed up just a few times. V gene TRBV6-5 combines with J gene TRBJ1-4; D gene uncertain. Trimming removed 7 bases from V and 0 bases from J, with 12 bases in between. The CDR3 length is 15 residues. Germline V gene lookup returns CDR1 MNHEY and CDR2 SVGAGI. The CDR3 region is CASIAQPATNEKLFF. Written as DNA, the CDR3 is TGTGCCAGCATCGCTCAGCCCGCAACTAATGAAAAACTGTTTTTT.

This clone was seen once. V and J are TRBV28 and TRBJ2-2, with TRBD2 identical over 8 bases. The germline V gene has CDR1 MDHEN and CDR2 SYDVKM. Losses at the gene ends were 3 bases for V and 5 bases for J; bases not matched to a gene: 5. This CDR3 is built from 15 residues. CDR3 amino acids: CASSFSGSGTGELFF. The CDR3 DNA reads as TGTGCCAGCAGTTTCAGCGGGAGCGGTACCGGGGAGCTGTTTTTT.

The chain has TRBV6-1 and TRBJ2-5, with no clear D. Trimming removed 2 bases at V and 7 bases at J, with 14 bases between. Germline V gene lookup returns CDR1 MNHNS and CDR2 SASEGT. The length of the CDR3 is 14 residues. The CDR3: CASSETLASGTQYF. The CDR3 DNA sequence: TGTGCCAGCAGTGAAACGTTGGCATCTGGGACCCAGTACTTC.

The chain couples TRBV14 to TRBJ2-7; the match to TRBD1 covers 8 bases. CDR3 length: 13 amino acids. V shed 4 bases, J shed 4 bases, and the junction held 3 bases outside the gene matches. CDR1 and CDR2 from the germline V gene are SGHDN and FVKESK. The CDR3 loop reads CASSPRGPYEQYF. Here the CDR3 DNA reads TGTGCCAGCAGCCCCAGGGGGCCGTACGAGCAGTACTTC.

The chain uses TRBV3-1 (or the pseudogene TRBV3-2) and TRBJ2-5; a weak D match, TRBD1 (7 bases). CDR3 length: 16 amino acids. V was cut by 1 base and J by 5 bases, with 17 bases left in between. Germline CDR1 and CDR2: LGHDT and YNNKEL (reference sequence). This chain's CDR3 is CASSQGATGRWETQYF. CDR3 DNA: TGTGCCAGCAGCCAAGGGGCGACAGGGAGGTGGGAGACCCAGTACTTC.

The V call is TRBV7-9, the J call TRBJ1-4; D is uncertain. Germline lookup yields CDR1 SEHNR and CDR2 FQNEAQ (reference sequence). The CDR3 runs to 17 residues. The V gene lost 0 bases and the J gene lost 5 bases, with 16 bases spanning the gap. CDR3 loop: CASSLATSRPGNEKLFF. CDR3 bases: TGTGCCAGCAGCTTAGCCACCTCTCGACCTGGGAATGAAAAACTGTTTTTT.

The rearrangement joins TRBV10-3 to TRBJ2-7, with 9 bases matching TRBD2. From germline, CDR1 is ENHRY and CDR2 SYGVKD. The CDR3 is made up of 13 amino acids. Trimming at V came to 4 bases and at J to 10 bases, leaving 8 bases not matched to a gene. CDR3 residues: CAISGKLAGDQYV. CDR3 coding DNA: TGTGCCATCAGTGGGAAATTAGCGGGGGACCAGTACGTC.

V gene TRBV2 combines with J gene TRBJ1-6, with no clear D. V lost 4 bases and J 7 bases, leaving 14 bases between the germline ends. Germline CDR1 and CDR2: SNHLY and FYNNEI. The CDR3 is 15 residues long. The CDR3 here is CASSVEKANNSPLHF. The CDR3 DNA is TGTGCCAGCAGTGTCGAGAAAGCTAACAATTCACCCCTCCACTTT.

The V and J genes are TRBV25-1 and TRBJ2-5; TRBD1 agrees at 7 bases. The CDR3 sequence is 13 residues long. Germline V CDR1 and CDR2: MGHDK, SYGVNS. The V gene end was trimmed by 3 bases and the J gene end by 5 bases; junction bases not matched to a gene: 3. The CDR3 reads CASSETGPETQYF. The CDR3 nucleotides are TGTGCCAGCAGTGAGACAGGGCCTGAGACCCAGTACTTC. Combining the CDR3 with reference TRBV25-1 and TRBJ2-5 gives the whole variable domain EADIYQTPRYLVIGTGKKITLECSQTMGHDKMYWYQQDPGMELHLIHYSYGVNSTEKGDLSSESTVSRIRTEHFPLTLESARPSHTSQYLCASSETGPETQYFGPGTRLLVL.

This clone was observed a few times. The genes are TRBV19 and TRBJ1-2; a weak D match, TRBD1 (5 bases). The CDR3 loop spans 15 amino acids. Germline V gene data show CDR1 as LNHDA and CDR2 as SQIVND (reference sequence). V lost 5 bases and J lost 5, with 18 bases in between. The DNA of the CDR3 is TGTGCCAGTAGTCCCGGGACTAGCCCCCTTTATGGCTACACCTTC. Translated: CASSPGTSPLYGYTF.

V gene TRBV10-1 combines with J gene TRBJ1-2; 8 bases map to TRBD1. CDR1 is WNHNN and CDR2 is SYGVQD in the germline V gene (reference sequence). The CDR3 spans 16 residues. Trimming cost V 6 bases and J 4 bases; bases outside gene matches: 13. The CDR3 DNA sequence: TGCGCCAGCAGCCCAATACAGGGGGTTGTTGGCTATGGCTACACCTTC. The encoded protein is CASSPIQGVVGYGYTF.

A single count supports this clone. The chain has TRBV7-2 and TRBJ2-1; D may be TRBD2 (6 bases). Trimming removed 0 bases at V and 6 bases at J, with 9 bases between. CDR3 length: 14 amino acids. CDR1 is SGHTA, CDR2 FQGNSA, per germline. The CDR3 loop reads CASSLATSSNEQFF. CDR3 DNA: TGTGCCAGCAGCTTAGCCACTAGCTCCAATGAGCAGTTCTTC. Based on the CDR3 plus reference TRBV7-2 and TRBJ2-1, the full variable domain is GAGVSQSPSNKVTEKGKDVELRCDPISGHTALYWYRQSLGQGLEFLIYFQGNSAPDKSGLPSDRFSAERTGGSVSTLTIQRTQQEDSAVYLCASSLATSSNEQFFGPGTRLTVL.

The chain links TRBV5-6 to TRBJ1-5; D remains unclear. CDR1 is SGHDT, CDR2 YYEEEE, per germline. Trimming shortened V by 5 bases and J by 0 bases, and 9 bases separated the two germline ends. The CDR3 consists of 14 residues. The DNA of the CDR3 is TGTGCCAGCAGTGTTTGGTATAGCAATCAGCCCCAGCATTTT. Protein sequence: CASSVWYSNQPQHF. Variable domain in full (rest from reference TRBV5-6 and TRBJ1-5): DAGVTQSPTHLIKTRGQQVTLRCSPKSGHDTVSWYQQALGQGPQFIFQYYEEEERQRGNFPDRFSGHQFPNYSSELNVNALLLGDSALYLCASSVWYSNQPQHFGDGTRLSIL.

The CDR3 is CSASAQWTGYNEQFF. The CDR3 DNA reads as TGCAGTGCTAGTGCTCAGTGGACTGGTTACAATGAGCAGTTCTTC. The V gene is TRBV20-1, the J gene TRBJ2-1; a possible D gene is TRBD2 (5 bases). The V and J ends lost 3 bases and 4 bases respectively, with 16 bases between them. CDR3 size: 15 residues. The germline V gene has CDR1 DFQATT and CDR2 SNEGSKA (reference sequence).